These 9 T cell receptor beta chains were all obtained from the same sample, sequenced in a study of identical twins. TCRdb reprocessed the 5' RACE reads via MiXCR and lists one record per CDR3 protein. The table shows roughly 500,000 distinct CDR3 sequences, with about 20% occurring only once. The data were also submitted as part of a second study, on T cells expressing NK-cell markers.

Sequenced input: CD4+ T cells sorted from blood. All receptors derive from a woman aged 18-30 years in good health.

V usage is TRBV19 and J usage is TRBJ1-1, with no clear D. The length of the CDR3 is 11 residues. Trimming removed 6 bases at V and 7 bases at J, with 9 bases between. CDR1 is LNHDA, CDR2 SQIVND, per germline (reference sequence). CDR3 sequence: CASRGFGEAFF. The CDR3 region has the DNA TGTGCCAGTAGGGGCTTTGGTGAAGCTTTCTTT.

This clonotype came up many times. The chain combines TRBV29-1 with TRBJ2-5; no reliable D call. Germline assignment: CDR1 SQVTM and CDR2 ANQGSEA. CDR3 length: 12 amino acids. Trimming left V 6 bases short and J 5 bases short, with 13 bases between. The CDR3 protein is CSVVQRGETQYF. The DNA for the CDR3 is TGCAGCGTAGTACAGAGAGGCGAGACCCAGTACTTC.

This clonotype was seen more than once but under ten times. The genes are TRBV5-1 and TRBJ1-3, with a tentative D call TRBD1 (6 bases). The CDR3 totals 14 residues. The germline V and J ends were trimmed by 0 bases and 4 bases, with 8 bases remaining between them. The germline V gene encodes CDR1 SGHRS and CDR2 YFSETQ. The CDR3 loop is CASSLGDMGNTIYF. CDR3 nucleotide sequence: TGCGCCAGCAGCTTGGGGGACATGGGAAACACCATATATTTT.

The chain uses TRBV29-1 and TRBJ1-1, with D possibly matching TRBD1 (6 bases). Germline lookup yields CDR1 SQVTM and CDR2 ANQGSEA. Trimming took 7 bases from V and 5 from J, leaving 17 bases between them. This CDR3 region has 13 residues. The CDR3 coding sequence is TGCAGCGGGGGGCCCGCCCCGGGGACTGAAGCTTTCTTT. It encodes CSGGPAPGTEAFF.

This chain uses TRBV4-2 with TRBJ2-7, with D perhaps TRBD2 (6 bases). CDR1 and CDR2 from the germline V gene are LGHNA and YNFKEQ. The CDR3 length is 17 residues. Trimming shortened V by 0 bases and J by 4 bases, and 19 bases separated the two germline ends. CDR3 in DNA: TGTGCCAGCAGCCAAGATCCACCCCACGGGGGTATATACGAGCAGTACTTC. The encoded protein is CASSQDPPHGGIYEQYF.

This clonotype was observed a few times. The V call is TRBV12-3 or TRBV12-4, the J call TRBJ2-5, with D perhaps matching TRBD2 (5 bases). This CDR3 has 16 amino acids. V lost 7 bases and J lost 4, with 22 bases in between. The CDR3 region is CASTRGYRAARETQYF. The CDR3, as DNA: TGTGCCAGCACTAGAGGGTACCGGGCGGCTCGAGAGACCCAGTACTTC.

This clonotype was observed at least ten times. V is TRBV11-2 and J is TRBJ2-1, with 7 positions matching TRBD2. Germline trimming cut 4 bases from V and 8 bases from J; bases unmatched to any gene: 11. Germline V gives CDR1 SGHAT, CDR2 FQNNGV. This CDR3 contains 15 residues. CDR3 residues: CASSSPVAGVYEQFF. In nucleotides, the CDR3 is TGTGCCAGCAGCTCGCCCGTCGCGGGAGTCTATGAGCAGTTCTTC.

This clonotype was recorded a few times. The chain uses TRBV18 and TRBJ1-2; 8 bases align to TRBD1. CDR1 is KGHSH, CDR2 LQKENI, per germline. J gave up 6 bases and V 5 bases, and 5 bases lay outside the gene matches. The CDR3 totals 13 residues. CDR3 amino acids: CASSSRQGNGYTF. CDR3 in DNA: TGTGCCAGCTCATCCCGACAGGGGAATGGCTACACCTTC. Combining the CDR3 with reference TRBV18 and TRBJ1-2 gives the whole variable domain NAGVMQNPRHLVRRRGQEARLRCSPMKGHSHVYWYRQLPEEGLKFMVYLQKENIIDESGMPKERFSAEFPKEGPSILRIQQVVRGDSAAYFCASSSRQGNGYTFGSGTRLTVV.

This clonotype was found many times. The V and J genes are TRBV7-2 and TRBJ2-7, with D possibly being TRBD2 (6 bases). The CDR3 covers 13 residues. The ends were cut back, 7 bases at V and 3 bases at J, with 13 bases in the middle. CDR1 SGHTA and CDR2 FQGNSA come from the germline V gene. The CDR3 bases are TGTGCCAGCACCATCACCGGGGGCTACGAGCAGTACTTC. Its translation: CASTITGGYEQYF.